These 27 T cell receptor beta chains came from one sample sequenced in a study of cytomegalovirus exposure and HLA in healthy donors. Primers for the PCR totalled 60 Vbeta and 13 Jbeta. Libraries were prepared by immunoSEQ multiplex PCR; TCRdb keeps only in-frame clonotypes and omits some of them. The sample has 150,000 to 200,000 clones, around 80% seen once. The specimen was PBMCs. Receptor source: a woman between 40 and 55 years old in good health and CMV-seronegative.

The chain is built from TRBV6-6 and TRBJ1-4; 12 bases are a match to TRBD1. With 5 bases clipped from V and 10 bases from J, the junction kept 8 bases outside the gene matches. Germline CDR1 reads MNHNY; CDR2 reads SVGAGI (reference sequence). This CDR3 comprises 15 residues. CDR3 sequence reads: CASSPGQGAVGKLFF. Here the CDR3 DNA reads TGTGCCAGCAGTCCGGGACAGGGGGCAGTCGGAAAACTGTTTTTT.

CDR3 coding DNA: TGTGCCAGCAGCCTGGGCCGGGACAGGGGTTGGTACACCTTC. It codes for CASSLGRDRGWYTF. J is TRBJ1-2 and V is TRBV5-4, with 10 bases identical to TRBD1. CDR3 length equals 14 residues. CDR1 and CDR2 from the germline V gene are SGHNT and YYREEE (reference sequence). Trimming took 4 bases from V and 11 from J; bases not matched to a gene: 11.

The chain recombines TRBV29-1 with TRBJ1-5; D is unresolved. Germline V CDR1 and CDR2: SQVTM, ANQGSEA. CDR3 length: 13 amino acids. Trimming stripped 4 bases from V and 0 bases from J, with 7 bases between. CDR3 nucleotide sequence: TGCAGCGTTGTATACAGTAGCAATCAGCCCCAGCATTTT. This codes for CSVVYSSNQPQHF.

CDR3 residues: CASSQGVRTNEKLFF. The CDR3 DNA reads TGTGCCAGCAGCCAGGGAGTCAGGACTAATGAAAAACTGTTTTTT. The chain carries TRBV4-2 and TRBJ1-4, with no clear D. Per germline, CDR1 LGHNA and CDR2 YNFKEQ. The CDR3 is 15 residues long. V dropped 3 bases and J dropped 2 bases, with 10 bases sitting between them.

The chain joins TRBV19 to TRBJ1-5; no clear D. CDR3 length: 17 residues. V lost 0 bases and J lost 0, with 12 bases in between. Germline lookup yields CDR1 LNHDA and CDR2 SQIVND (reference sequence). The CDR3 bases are TGTGCCAGTAGTATAGATGGCACGGGTTATAGCAATCAGCCCCAGCATTTT. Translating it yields CASSIDGTGYSNQPQHF.

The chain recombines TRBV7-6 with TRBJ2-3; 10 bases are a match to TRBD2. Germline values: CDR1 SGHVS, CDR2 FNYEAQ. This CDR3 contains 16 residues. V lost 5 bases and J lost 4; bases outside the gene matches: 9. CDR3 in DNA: TGTGCCAGCAGCCCCCAAAGCGGGAGGGCCCCAGATACGCAGTATTTT. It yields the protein CASSPQSGRAPDTQYF.

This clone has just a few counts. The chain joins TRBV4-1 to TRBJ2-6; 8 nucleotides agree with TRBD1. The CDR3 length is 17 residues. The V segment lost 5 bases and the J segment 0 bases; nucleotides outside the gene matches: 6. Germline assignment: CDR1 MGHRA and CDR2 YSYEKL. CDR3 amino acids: CASSWTGLSSGANVLTF. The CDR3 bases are TGCGCCAGCAGCTGGACAGGGCTAAGCTCTGGGGCCAACGTCCTGACTTTC.

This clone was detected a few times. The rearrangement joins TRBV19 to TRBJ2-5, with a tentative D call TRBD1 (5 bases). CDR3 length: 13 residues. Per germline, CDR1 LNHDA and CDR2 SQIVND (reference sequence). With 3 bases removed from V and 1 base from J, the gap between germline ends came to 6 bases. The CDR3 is CASSMGPQETQYF. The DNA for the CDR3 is TGTGCCAGTAGTATGGGGCCCCAAGAGACCCAGTACTTC.

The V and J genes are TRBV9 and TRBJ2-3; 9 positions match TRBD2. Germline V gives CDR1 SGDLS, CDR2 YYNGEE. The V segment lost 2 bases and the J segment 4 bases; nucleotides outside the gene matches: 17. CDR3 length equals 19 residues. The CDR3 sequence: CASSVSLAGLRESPDTQYF. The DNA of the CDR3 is TGTGCCAGCAGCGTTAGCCTAGCGGGATTAAGGGAATCCCCAGATACGCAGTATTTT.

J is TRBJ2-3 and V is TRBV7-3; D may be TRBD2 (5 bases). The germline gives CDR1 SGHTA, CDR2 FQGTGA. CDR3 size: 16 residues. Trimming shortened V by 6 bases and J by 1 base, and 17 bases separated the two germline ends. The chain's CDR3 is CASSQWSGRGTDTQYF. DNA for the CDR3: TGTGCCAGCAGTCAGTGGTCCGGGCGGGGCACAGATACGCAGTATTTT.

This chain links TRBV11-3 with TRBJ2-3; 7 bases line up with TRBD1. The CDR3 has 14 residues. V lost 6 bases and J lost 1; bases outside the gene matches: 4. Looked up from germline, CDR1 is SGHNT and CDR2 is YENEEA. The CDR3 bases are TGTGCCAGCAGAAGACAGGGAGGCACAGATACGCAGTATTTT. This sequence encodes CASRRQGGTDTQYF.

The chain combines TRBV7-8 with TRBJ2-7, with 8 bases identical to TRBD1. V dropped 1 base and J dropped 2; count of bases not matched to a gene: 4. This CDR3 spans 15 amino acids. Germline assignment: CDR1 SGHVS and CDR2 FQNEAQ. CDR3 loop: CASSLGTGFAYEQYV. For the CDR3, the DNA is TGTGCCAGCAGCTTAGGGACAGGGTTCGCCTACGAGCAGTACGTC.

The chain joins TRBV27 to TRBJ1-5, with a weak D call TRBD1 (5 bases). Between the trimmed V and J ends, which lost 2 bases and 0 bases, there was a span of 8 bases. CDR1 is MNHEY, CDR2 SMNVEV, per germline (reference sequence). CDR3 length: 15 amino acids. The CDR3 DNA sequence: TGTGCCAGCAGTTTAAGGGGCCTTAGCAATCAGCCCCAGCATTTT. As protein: CASSLRGLSNQPQHF.

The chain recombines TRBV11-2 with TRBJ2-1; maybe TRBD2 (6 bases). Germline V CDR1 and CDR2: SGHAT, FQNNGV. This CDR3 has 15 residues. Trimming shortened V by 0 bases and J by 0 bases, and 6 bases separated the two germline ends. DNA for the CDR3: TGTGCCAGCAGCTTAGACGGGAGCTCCTACAATGAGCAGTTCTTC. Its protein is CASSLDGSSYNEQFF.

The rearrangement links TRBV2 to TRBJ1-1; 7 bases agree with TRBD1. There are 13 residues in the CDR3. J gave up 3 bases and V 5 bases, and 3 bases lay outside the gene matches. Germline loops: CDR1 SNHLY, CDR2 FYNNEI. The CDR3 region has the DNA TGTGCCAGCAGTTGGACAGGCGACACTGAAGCTTTCTTT. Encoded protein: CASSWTGDTEAFF.

DNA of the CDR3: TGCAGCGTTGAAGATCGAGCCAGGCCAGGGCAAGAGACCCAGTACTTC. It translates to CSVEDRARPGQETQYF. The chain has TRBV29-1 and TRBJ2-5, with D maybe TRBD1 (5 bases). V lost 0 bases and J 2 bases, leaving 16 bases between the germline ends. The CDR3 is 16 amino acids. Germline V CDR1 and CDR2: SQVTM, ANQGSEA.

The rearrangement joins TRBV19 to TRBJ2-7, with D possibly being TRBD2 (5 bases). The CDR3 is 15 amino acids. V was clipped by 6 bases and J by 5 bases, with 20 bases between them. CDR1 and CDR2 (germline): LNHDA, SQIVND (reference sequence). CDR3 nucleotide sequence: TGTGCCAGTAGGCAGCAAGACACGGCCGGGGACGAGCAGTACTTC. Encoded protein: CASRQQDTAGDEQYF.

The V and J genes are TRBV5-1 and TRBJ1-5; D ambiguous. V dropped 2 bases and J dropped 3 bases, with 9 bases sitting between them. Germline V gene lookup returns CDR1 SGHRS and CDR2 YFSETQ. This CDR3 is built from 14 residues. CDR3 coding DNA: TGCGCCAGCAGCTTAGGCGGGGACAATCAGCCCCAGCATTTT. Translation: CASSLGGDNQPQHF.

The CDR3 loop reads CASSLASGRGSYEQYF. The CDR3 bases are TGTGCCAGCAGCTTAGCAAGCGGGAGGGGTTCCTACGAGCAGTACTTC. V and J are TRBV7-8 and TRBJ2-7; TRBD2 matches at 10 bases. The CDR3 loop spans 16 amino acids. In germline, CDR1 is SGHVS, CDR2 FQNEAQ. The junction had 3 bases not matched to a gene; V was cut back by 0 bases and J by 1 base.

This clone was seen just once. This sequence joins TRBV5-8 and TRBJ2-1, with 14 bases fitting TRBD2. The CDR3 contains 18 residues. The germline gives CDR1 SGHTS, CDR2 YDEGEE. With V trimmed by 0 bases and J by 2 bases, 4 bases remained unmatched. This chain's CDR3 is CASSLAGTSGRTYNEQFF. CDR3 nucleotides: TGTGCCAGCAGCTTGGCCGGGACTAGCGGGAGAACCTACAATGAGCAGTTCTTC.

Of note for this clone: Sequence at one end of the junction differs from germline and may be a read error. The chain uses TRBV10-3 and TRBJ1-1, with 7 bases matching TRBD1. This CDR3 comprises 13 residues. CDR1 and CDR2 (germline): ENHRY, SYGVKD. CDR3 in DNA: TGTGCCATCGGTGACAGGGTAGACACTGAAGCTTTCTTT. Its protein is CAIGDRVDTEAFF.

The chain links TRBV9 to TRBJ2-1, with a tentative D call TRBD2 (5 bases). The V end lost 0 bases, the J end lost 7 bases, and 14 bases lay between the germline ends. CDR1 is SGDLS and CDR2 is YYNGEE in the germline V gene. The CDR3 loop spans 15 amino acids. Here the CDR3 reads CASSVGGFGGNEQFF. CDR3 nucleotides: TGTGCCAGCAGCGTAGGAGGGTTCGGAGGAAATGAGCAGTTCTTC.

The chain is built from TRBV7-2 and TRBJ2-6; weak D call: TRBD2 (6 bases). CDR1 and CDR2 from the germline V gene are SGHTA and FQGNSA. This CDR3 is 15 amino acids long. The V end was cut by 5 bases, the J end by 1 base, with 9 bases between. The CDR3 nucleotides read TGTGCCAGCAGCGTTGGGGGGTCTGGGGCCAACGTCCTGACTTTC. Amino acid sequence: CASSVGGSGANVLTF.

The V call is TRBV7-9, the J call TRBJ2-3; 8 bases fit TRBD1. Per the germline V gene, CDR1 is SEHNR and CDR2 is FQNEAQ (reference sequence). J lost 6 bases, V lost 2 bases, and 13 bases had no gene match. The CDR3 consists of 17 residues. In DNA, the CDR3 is TGTGCCAGCAGCTTACTGGGACAGGCGGATGTAACTGATACGCAGTATTTT. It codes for CASSLLGQADVTDTQYF.

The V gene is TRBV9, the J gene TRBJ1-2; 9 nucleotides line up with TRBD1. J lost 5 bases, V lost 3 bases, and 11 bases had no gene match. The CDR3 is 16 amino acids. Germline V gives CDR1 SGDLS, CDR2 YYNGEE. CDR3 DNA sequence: TGTGCCAGCAGCGCCGATACAGGGGGCACTTATTATGGCTACACCTTC. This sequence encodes CASSADTGGTYYGYTF.

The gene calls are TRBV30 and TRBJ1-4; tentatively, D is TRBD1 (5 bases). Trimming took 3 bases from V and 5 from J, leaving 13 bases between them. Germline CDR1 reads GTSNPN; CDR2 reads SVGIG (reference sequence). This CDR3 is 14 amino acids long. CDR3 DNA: TGTGCCTGGAGCGGGGGACGGATCAATGAAAAACTGTTTTTT. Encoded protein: CAWSGGRINEKLFF.

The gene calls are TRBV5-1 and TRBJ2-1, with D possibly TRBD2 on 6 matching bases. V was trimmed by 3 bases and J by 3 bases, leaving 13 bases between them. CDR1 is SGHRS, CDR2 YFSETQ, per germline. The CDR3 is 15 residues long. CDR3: CASSSRRELYNEQFF. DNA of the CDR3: TGCGCCAGCAGCTCTAGACGGGAGCTCTACAATGAGCAGTTCTTC.